The source of this T cell receptor beta chain is a study of multiple sclerosis patients with progressive multifocal leukoencephalopathy. The method was immunoSEQ multiplex PCR; TCRdb's version includes in-frame clones alone and lacks a portion of them. The sample lists approximately 29,000 clones, more than 80% occurring once. The time point is: time of PML onset. Prior interferon beta treatment was universal, and the PML patients were all female. The CDR3 covers 17 residues. With 1 base removed from V and 2 bases from J, the gap between germline ends came to 16 bases. Per germline, CDR1 MGHDK and CDR2 SYGVNS.

V usage is TRBV25-1 and J usage is TRBJ2-3; D gene ambiguous. The clonotype originates from a woman in her twenties or thirties with progressive multifocal leukoencephalopathy. The source was PBMCs, collected from a patient treated with natalizumab. CDR3 bases: TGTGCCAGCAGTGAATCCCAGCTGGCGGATTACACAGATACGCAGTATTTT. The encoded protein is CASSESQLADYTDTQYF.